The present T cell receptor (beta chain) was sequenced within a study of shared clonotypes between healthy human individuals. Using immunoSEQ multiplex PCR, the repertoire was profiled, and TCRdb retains in-frame clones only, with some absent. The sample yields about 2.2 million clones, roughly 91% seen once. The CDR3 spans 12 residues. Looked up from germline, CDR1 is SNHLY and CDR2 is FYNNEI. The V end lost 6 bases, the J end lost 2 bases, and 8 bases lay between the germline ends. CD8 cells classed as naive were CD45RO-negative and positively selected for CCR7, excluding terminally differentiated effector memory CD45RA+ cells. This clone was counted once.

The origin of this receptor is a man aged 18 to 30 in good health. Some clones in this sample may be carry-over from other donors' samples. This rearrangement joins TRBV2 to TRBJ2-7; D is perhaps TRBD1 or TRBD2 (5 bases each). Input material: naive CD8+ T cells from PBMCs. The CDR3 is CASRGEPYEQYF. CDR3 in DNA: TGTGCCAGCAGGGGGGAGCCCTACGAGCAGTACTTC.